A selection of T cell receptor beta chains follows, all from one sample in a study of T cells after yellow fever vaccination. TCRdb re-derived calls from the 5' RACE reads in MiXCR, one entry per CDR3 protein. This sample has some 99,000 distinct CDR3 sequences, with 5.8% found just once. Sequences were derived from CD8+ T cells sorted from PBMCs, sampled 10 days after the yellow fever booster vaccination. Receptor source: a man between 18 and 29 years old who received the YFV17D yellow fever vaccine. CDR3s include the opening cysteine and the closing phenylalanine or tryptophan. Fields, in order: J gene, D gene, clone size, V gene, CDR3 length, CDR3 protein, CDR3 DNA. A D gene is named only where the DNA matches it firmly. Size is stated for part of the rows, as once, few or many counts, or as a class when the clone is expanded.

J gene: TRBJ2-3; D gene: .; clone size: .; V gene: TRBV14; CDR3 length: 15; CDR3 protein: CASSRGQPSTDTQYF; CDR3 DNA: TGTGCCAGCAGCCGAGGACAGCCTAGCACAGATACGCAGTATTTT
J gene: TRBJ2-3; D gene: .; clone size: .; V gene: TRBV9; CDR3 length: 16; CDR3 protein: CASSPRGGGATDTQYF; CDR3 DNA: TGTGCCAGCAGCCCAAGGGGGGGGGGAGCCACAGATACGCAGTATTTT
J gene: TRBJ1-1; D gene: .; clone size: few; V gene: TRBV20-1; CDR3 length: 14; CDR3 protein: CSARDQGTAGEAFF; CDR3 DNA: TGCAGTGCTAGAGATCAGGGGACCGCTGGCGAAGCTTTCTTT
J gene: TRBJ1-1; D gene: TRBD1; clone size: many; V gene: TRBV5-1; CDR3 length: 15; CDR3 protein: CASRRFRGPNTEAFF; CDR3 DNA: TGCGCCAGCAGAAGGTTCAGGGGGCCTAATACTGAAGCTTTCTTT
J gene: TRBJ2-2; D gene: TRBD2; clone size: .; V gene: TRBV4-1; CDR3 length: 16; CDR3 protein: CASSQAAGGNTGELFF; CDR3 DNA: TGCGCCAGCAGCCAAGCTGCGGGGGGGAACACCGGGGAGCTGTTTTTT
J gene: TRBJ2-7; D gene: .; clone size: .; V gene: TRBV7-6; CDR3 length: 15; CDR3 protein: CASSLGVLSSYEQYF; CDR3 DNA: TGTGCCAGCAGCTTAGGGGTTTTAAGCTCCTACGAGCAGTACTTC
J gene: TRBJ1-1; D gene: .; clone size: .; V gene: TRBV4-1; CDR3 length: 15; CDR3 protein: CASITSRGGNTEAFF; CDR3 DNA: TGCGCCAGCATCACATCCCGAGGGGGGAACACTGAAGCTTTCTTT
J gene: TRBJ1-2; D gene: TRBD1; clone size: many; V gene: TRBV5-1; CDR3 length: 14; CDR3 protein: CASSNNQGVYGYTF; CDR3 DNA: TGCGCCAGCAGCAACAATCAGGGGGTTTATGGCTACACCTTC
J gene: TRBJ1-2; D gene: TRBD1; clone size: .; V gene: TRBV4-1; CDR3 length: 16; CDR3 protein: CASSQEPTGTGGGYTF; CDR3 DNA: TGCGCCAGCAGCCAAGAGCCGACCGGGACAGGGGGGGGCTACACCTTC
J gene: TRBJ1-4; D gene: .; clone size: .; V gene: TRBV6-5; CDR3 length: 14; CDR3 protein: CASSYSQGNEKLFF; CDR3 DNA: TGTGCCAGCAGTTACTCCCAGGGGAATGAAAAACTGTTTTTT
J gene: TRBJ1-5; D gene: .; clone size: few; V gene: TRBV10-3; CDR3 length: 13; CDR3 protein: CAISEDSNQPQHF; CDR3 DNA: TGTGCCATCAGTGAGGATAGCAATCAGCCCCAGCATTTT
J gene: TRBJ2-1; D gene: .; clone size: many; V gene: TRBV12-3/TRBV12-4; CDR3 length: 14; CDR3 protein: CASSFQGAYNEQFF; CDR3 DNA: TGTGCCAGCAGTTTTCAGGGAGCCTACAATGAGCAGTTCTTC
J gene: TRBJ2-2; D gene: .; clone size: many; V gene: TRBV12-3/TRBV12-4; CDR3 length: 14; CDR3 protein: CASSPWGHTGELFF; CDR3 DNA: TGTGCCAGCAGTCCCTGGGGGCACACCGGGGAGCTGTTTTTT
J gene: TRBJ2-1; D gene: TRBD1; clone size: few; V gene: TRBV20-1; CDR3 length: 16; CDR3 protein: CSAFQPGQGAFNEQFF; CDR3 DNA: TGCAGTGCTTTTCAACCCGGACAGGGGGCGTTTAATGAGCAGTTCTTC
J gene: TRBJ1-1; D gene: .; clone size: .; V gene: TRBV29-1; CDR3 length: 14; CDR3 protein: CSILLGSGAGGAFF; CDR3 DNA: TGCAGCATCCTCCTCGGTTCGGGGGCCGGTGGGGCTTTCTTT
J gene: TRBJ2-7; D gene: .; clone size: many; V gene: TRBV7-2; CDR3 length: 13; CDR3 protein: CASSATGSYEQYF; CDR3 DNA: TGTGCCAGCAGCGCCACGGGTTCCTACGAGCAGTACTTC
J gene: TRBJ2-1; D gene: TRBD1; clone size: .; V gene: TRBV4-1; CDR3 length: 15; CDR3 protein: CASSQSQGAGNEQFF; CDR3 DNA: TGCGCCAGCAGCCAGTCACAGGGGGCTGGCAATGAGCAGTTCTTC
J gene: TRBJ2-4; D gene: TRBD2; clone size: .; V gene: TRBV5-1; CDR3 length: 17; CDR3 protein: CASSLATSGVAKNIQYF; CDR3 DNA: TGCGCCAGCAGCTTGGCAACTAGCGGGGTAGCCAAAAACATTCAGTACTTC
J gene: TRBJ1-5; D gene: .; clone size: few; V gene: TRBV7-9; CDR3 length: 13; CDR3 protein: CASSLSVGQPQHF; CDR3 DNA: TGTGCCAGCAGCTTATCCGTCGGCCAGCCCCAGCATTTT
J gene: TRBJ2-7; D gene: TRBD1; clone size: few; V gene: TRBV4-1; CDR3 length: 13; CDR3 protein: CASSRGQEVEQYF; CDR3 DNA: TGCGCCAGCAGCCGGGGACAGGAGGTCGAGCAGTACTTC
J gene: TRBJ1-3; D gene: .; clone size: few; V gene: TRBV4-1; CDR3 length: 12; CDR3 protein: CASSHPGNTIYF; CDR3 DNA: TGCGCCAGCAGCCACCCTGGAAACACCATATATTTT
J gene: TRBJ2-2; D gene: .; clone size: .; V gene: TRBV29-1; CDR3 length: 13; CDR3 protein: CSVDRENTGELFF; CDR3 DNA: TGCAGCGTTGACAGGGAGAACACCGGGGAGCTGTTTTTT
J gene: TRBJ1-5; D gene: .; clone size: few; V gene: TRBV10-3; CDR3 length: 15; CDR3 protein: CAISETGYSNQPQHF; CDR3 DNA: TGTGCCATCAGTGAGACAGGGTATAGCAATCAGCCCCAGCATTTT
J gene: TRBJ2-5; D gene: .; clone size: few; V gene: TRBV5-1; CDR3 length: 15; CDR3 protein: CASSFRDGSQETQYF; CDR3 DNA: TGCGCCAGCAGCTTCCGGGACGGCAGCCAAGAGACCCAGTACTTC
J gene: TRBJ2-2; D gene: .; clone size: .; V gene: TRBV10-3; CDR3 length: 16; CDR3 protein: CAISEVSAANTGELFF; CDR3 DNA: TGTGCCATCAGTGAGGTCTCAGCCGCGAACACCGGGGAGCTGTTTTTT
J gene: TRBJ2-7; D gene: TRBD2; clone size: .; V gene: TRBV29-1; CDR3 length: 13; CDR3 protein: CSVGVAGSNEQYF; CDR3 DNA: TGCAGCGTTGGCGTAGCGGGGTCAAATGAGCAGTACTTC
J gene: TRBJ1-6; D gene: .; clone size: .; V gene: TRBV25-1; CDR3 length: 15; CDR3 protein: CASSESRYYNSPLHF; CDR3 DNA: TGTGCCAGCAGTGAATCCCGGTACTATAATTCACCCCTCCACTTT
J gene: TRBJ2-6; D gene: .; clone size: .; V gene: TRBV4-3; CDR3 length: 16; CDR3 protein: CASSQDQGSGANVLTF; CDR3 DNA: TGCGCCAGCAGCCAAGATCAAGGGTCTGGGGCCAACGTCCTGACTTTC
J gene: TRBJ1-2; D gene: .; clone size: few; V gene: TRBV7-9; CDR3 length: 15; CDR3 protein: CASSRETGSNYGYTF; CDR3 DNA: TGTGCCAGCAGCCGCGAAACAGGGAGCAACTATGGCTACACCTTC
J gene: TRBJ2-2; D gene: TRBD1; clone size: few; V gene: TRBV4-2; CDR3 length: 17; CDR3 protein: CASSQEGRTGYAGELFF; CDR3 DNA: TGTGCCAGCAGCCAGGAGGGTAGGACAGGGTACGCCGGGGAGCTGTTTTTT
J gene: TRBJ2-6; D gene: TRBD1; clone size: .; V gene: TRBV19; CDR3 length: 19; CDR3 protein: CASSIDSPGQLSGANVLTF; CDR3 DNA: TGTGCCAGTAGTATAGATTCGCCGGGACAGCTCTCTGGGGCCAACGTCCTGACTTTC
J gene: TRBJ1-5; D gene: .; clone size: few; V gene: TRBV5-1; CDR3 length: 15; CDR3 protein: CASSLAPQGNQPQHF; CDR3 DNA: TGCGCCAGCAGCTTGGCCCCACAGGGCAATCAGCCCCAGCATTTT
J gene: TRBJ2-7; D gene: .; clone size: .; V gene: TRBV21-1; CDR3 length: 14; CDR3 protein: CAITGAGALYEQYF; CDR3 DNA: TGTGCCATTACGGGAGCGGGGGCCCTATACGAGCAGTACTTC
J gene: TRBJ2-1; D gene: TRBD2; clone size: many; V gene: TRBV12-3/TRBV12-4; CDR3 length: 13; CDR3 protein: CASSLAGGVEQFF; CDR3 DNA: TGTGCCAGCAGTTTGGCGGGGGGAGTTGAGCAGTTCTTC
J gene: TRBJ1-1; D gene: .; clone size: few; V gene: TRBV7-8; CDR3 length: 15; CDR3 protein: CASSTLGLTNTEAFF; CDR3 DNA: TGTGCCAGCAGCACCCTGGGACTGACGAACACTGAAGCTTTCTTT
J gene: TRBJ2-2; D gene: .; clone size: few; V gene: TRBV9; CDR3 length: 13; CDR3 protein: CASSVVIAGELFF; CDR3 DNA: TGTGCCAGCAGCGTAGTAATAGCCGGGGAGCTGTTTTTT
J gene: TRBJ2-7; D gene: TRBD1; clone size: few; V gene: TRBV5-1; CDR3 length: 14; CDR3 protein: CASSPGTGKYEQYF; CDR3 DNA: TGCGCCAGCAGCCCCGGGACAGGGAAGTACGAGCAGTACTTC
J gene: TRBJ1-5; D gene: .; clone size: few; V gene: TRBV7-9; CDR3 length: 15; CDR3 protein: CASSLSDQGNQPQHF; CDR3 DNA: TGTGCCAGCAGCTTGTCAGACCAGGGAAATCAGCCCCAGCATTTT
J gene: TRBJ2-1; D gene: TRBD1; clone size: .; V gene: TRBV11-2; CDR3 length: 15; CDR3 protein: CASSNPGQPSNEQFF; CDR3 DNA: TGTGCCAGCAGCAATCCGGGACAGCCCTCCAATGAGCAGTTCTTC
J gene: TRBJ2-3; D gene: .; clone size: .; V gene: TRBV7-6; CDR3 length: 15; CDR3 protein: CASSLVSDATDTQYF; CDR3 DNA: TGTGCCAGCAGCTTAGTATCGGACGCCACAGATACGCAGTATTTT
J gene: TRBJ2-7; D gene: TRBD2; clone size: .; V gene: TRBV11-2; CDR3 length: 15; CDR3 protein: CASRKGTSGSYEQYF; CDR3 DNA: TGTGCCAGCAGAAAAGGGACTAGCGGCAGCTACGAGCAGTACTTC